These 10 T cell receptor beta chains originate from one sample sequenced in a study of blood T cell repertoires in COVID-19. The table came from immunoSEQ multiplex PCR; TCRdb's copy has only in-frame clones and leaves some out. Here the sample spans a few hundred thousand clones, approximately 81% being singletons. The specimen was peripheral blood. All receptors come from a woman aged 18-35 years with acute or convalescent COVID-19.

V gene TRBV11-3 combines with J gene TRBJ2-5; the D gene is possibly TRBD1 (5 bases). CDR1 and CDR2 (germline): SGHNT, YENEEA. Trimming left V 6 bases short and J 5 bases short, with 13 bases between. This CDR3 contains 13 residues. CDR3 coding DNA: TGTGCCAGCAGTACGACTGGGGCGGAGACCCAGTACTTC. The encoded protein is CASSTTGAETQYF.

The chain employs TRBV11-1 and TRBJ2-7; D may be TRBD2 (5 bases). The V and J ends lost 2 bases and 3 bases respectively, with 17 bases between them. Germline CDR1 is SGHAT and CDR2 is FQDESV (reference sequence). CDR3 length: 16 amino acids. The CDR3 coding sequence is TGTGCCAGCAGCTTATCTAGCCACCGCTCCCGCTACGAGCAGTACTTC. It specifies CASSLSSHRSRYEQYF.

The chain has TRBV7-8 and TRBJ1-1, with D perhaps matching TRBD1 (6 bases). This CDR3 contains 13 residues. The V gene's germline CDR1 is SGHVS and CDR2 FQNEAQ. V gave up 5 bases and J gave up 10 bases, with 17 bases separating them. CDR3: CASSRPGEQGAFF. The CDR3 DNA reads as TGTGCCAGCAGCAGACCCGGTGAACAGGGAGCTTTCTTT. The full variable domain, its missing parts supplied by reference TRBV7-8 and TRBJ1-1, is GAGVSQSPRYKVAKRGQDVALRCDPISGHVSLFWYQQALGQGPEFLTYFQNEAQLDKSGLPSDRFFAERPEGSVSTLKIQRTQQEDSAVYLCASSRPGEQGAFFGQGTRLTVV.

CDR3 region: CASSLGTGTEQFF. CDR3 bases: TGCGCCAGCAGCTTGGGGACAGGGACGGAGCAGTTCTTC. The rearrangement joins TRBV5-1 to TRBJ2-1, with 8 bases lining up with TRBD1. CDR1 and CDR2 from the germline V gene are SGHRS and YFSETQ. The V segment lost 0 bases and the J segment 10 bases; nucleotides outside the gene matches: 3. This CDR3 region has 13 residues.

The CDR3 region is CASSQAARDRSPTSSNQPQHF. CDR3 nucleotide sequence: TGTGCCAGCAGCCAAGCCGCCCGGGACAGGAGCCCTACATCTAGCAATCAGCCCCAGCATTTT. This chain connects TRBV3-1 (or the pseudogene TRBV3-2) to TRBJ1-5; 8 bases map to TRBD1. The CDR3 extends over 21 amino acids. Trimming cost V 1 base and J 0 bases; bases outside gene matches: 17. Germline CDR1 and CDR2: LGHDT and YNNKEL (reference sequence).

V usage is TRBV2 and J usage is TRBJ1-2; D may be TRBD1 (5 bases). CDR1 and CDR2 (germline): SNHLY, FYNNEI. The CDR3 length is 18 residues. The V end lost 3 bases, the J end lost 4 bases, and 24 bases lay between the germline ends. This CDR3 is CASSDIHPGPQRGYGYTF. The CDR3 DNA sequence: TGTGCCAGCAGTGATATTCACCCGGGCCCTCAAAGGGGCTATGGCTACACCTTC.

J is TRBJ2-7 and V is TRBV10-2; D is unclear. The CDR3 contains 11 residues. CDR1 and CDR2 from the germline V gene are WSHSY and SAAADI. Trimming took 3 bases from V and 6 from J, leaving 6 bases between them. Written as DNA, the CDR3 is TGCGCCAGCAGTGATTACAGCGAGCAGTACTTC. Its protein product is CASSDYSEQYF.

The table lists this clone with a count of one. The same CDR3 is also encoded by other DNA sequences in this sample. V and J are TRBV27 and TRBJ2-2; D possibly corresponds to TRBD2 (6 bases). The V and J ends lost 2 bases and 4 bases respectively, with 8 bases between them. The CDR3 length is 14 residues. Germline assignment: CDR1 MNHEY and CDR2 SMNVEV (reference sequence). For the CDR3, the DNA is TGTGCCAGCAGTTTAGTGGGGGGCACCGGGGAGCTGTTTTTT. Amino acids: CASSLVGGTGELFF.

This clone has only one observation. V gene TRBV11-3 combines with J gene TRBJ2-7, with TRBD2 matching 9 bases. Germline V gene sequence: CDR1 SGHNT, CDR2 YENEEA. The junction had 1 base not matched to a gene; V was cut back by 0 bases and J by 4 bases. The CDR3 totals 14 residues. CDR3 loop: CASSLETSGYEQYF. In nucleotides, the CDR3 is TGTGCCAGCAGCTTAGAGACTAGCGGTTACGAGCAGTACTTC.

This clone was counted once. This chain links TRBV9 with TRBJ2-2; 13 nucleotides match TRBD2. There are 17 residues in the CDR3. Looked up from germline, CDR1 is SGDLS and CDR2 is YYNGEE. V shed 4 bases, J shed 2 bases, and the junction held 5 bases outside the gene matches. In DNA form, the CDR3 reads TGTGCCAGCAGCCCCGGACTAGCGGGAGACAACACCGGGGAGCTGTTTTTT. Translation: CASSPGLAGDNTGELFF.